This T cell receptor (beta chain) was captured by sequencing in a study of blood T cell repertoires in COVID-19. Generated by immunoSEQ multiplex PCR, the TCRdb table keeps only in-frame clones and is missing some. The sample has 300,000 to 400,000 clones, approximately 87% seen once; the top ten hold about 6.3%. Germline assignment: CDR1 LNHNV and CDR2 YYDKDF (reference sequence). Germline trimming cut 0 bases from V and 5 bases from J; bases unmatched to any gene: 4. This CDR3 is built from 15 residues. The sequenced material came from peripheral blood. This chain links TRBV15 with TRBJ2-5; 9 bases are shared with TRBD1. The TCR originated in a woman aged 50 to 60 with COVID-19, enrolled during active disease. In DNA form, the CDR3 reads TGTGCCACCAGCAGAGATCTAGGGACAGGGGAGACCCAGTACTTC. This encodes CATSRDLGTGETQYF.